The clone carrying this TCR beta chain appeared a few times. Its matching antigen is unknown. The V gene end was trimmed by 2 bases and the J gene end by 5 bases; junction bases not matched to a gene: 4. The CDR3 length is 14 residues. CDR1 is MGHRA, CDR2 YSYEKL, per germline. Profiling relied on immunoSEQ multiplex PCR, and the TCRdb table lists in-frame clones only, not all of them. Counted here are tens of thousands of clones, over 75% occurring once; the ten biggest clones make up around 2.9%. This specimen comes from a study of T cells in localized non-small cell lung cancer. Study findings and constraints: In uninvolved adjacent lung, T cell clonality reached its highest value, exceeding tumor. It remains possible that heterogeneity exists, since only one tumor region was sequenced. In adjacent lung appeared a median 57 of the top 100 tumor clones.

J is TRBJ2-5 and V is TRBV4-1; 8 positions agree with TRBD2. The TCR comes from a woman aged 40-75 years with stage I lung adenocarcinoma. The input for sequencing was peripheral blood, taken before any cancer treatment. The CDR3 region is CASSQPGGAETQYF. DNA of the CDR3: TGCGCCAGCAGCCAACCGGGAGGGGCGGAGACCCAGTACTTC.